This T cell receptor (beta chain) was profiled in a study of T-cell reconstitution after alpha-beta-depleted transplantation in children. Findings of the study overall: Reportedly, roughly two months post-transplant, alpha-beta T cells arose from several hundred expanded graft clones. The main origin of T-cell counts and diversity one year after transplant was newly produced T cells.

This clonotype was counted a few times. The antigen remains unidentified. There are 12 residues in the CDR3. Trimming removed 8 bases at V and 0 bases at J, with 8 bases between. In germline, CDR1 is DFQATT, CDR2 SNEGSKA (reference sequence). Unique molecular identifiers were used in preparing the TCRbeta library. TCRdb recomputed calls from the PCR reads with MiXCR, one row per CDR3 protein. The sample includes 500,000 to 750,000 distinct CDR3 sequences, 27% seen only once; the top ten take 36%. The TCR sequence derives from a boy younger than two with Wiskott-Aldrich syndrome, due to receive a stem cell transplant. The sample in question was PBMCs, obtained before TCRalphabeta/CD19-depleted stem cell transplant. This rearrangement joins TRBV20-1 to TRBJ2-1; no firm D call. The CDR3, as DNA: TGCAGTCCATCGAGCTCCTACAATGAGCAGTTCTTC. This sequence encodes CSPSSSYNEQFF.